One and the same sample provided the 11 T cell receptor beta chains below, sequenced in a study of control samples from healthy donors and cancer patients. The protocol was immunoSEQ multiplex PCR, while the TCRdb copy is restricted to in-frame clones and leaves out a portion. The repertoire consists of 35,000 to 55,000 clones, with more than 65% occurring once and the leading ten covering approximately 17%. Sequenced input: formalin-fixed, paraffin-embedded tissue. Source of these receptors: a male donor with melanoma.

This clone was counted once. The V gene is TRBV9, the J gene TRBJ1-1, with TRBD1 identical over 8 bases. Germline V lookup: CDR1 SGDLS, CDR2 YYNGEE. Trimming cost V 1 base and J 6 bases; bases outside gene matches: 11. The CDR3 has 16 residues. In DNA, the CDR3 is TGTGCCAGCAGCGTAACAGGGGGGATTGCGAGCGCTGAAGCTTTCTTT. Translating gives CASSVTGGIASAEAFF.

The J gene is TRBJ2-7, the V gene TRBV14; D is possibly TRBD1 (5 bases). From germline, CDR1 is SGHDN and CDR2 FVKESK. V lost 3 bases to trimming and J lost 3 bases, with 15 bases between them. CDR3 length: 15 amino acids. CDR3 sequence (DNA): TGTGCCAGCAGCCATCCGCTCGACAGAAACTACGAGCAGTACTTC. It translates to CASSHPLDRNYEQYF.

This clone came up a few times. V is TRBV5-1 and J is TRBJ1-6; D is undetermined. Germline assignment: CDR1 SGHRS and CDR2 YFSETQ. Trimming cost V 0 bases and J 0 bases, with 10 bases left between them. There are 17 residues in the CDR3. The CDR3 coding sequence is TGCGCCAGCAGCTTGGCGGTGGAGAGCTCCTATAATTCACCCCTCCACTTT. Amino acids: CASSLAVESSYNSPLHF.

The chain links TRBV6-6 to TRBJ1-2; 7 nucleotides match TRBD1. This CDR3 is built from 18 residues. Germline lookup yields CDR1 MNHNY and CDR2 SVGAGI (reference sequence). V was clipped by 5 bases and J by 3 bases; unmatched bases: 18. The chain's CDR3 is CASSRYATGTNMDYGYTF. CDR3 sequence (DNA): TGTGCCAGCAGTCGTTACGCGACAGGGACGAACATGGACTATGGCTACACCTTC.

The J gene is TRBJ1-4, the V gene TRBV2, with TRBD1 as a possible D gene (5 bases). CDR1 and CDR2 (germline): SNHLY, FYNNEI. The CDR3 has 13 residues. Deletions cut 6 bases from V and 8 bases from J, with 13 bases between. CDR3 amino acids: CASRLGTGEKLFF. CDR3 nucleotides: TGTGCCAGCAGGCTCGGGACCGGAGAAAAACTGTTTTTT.

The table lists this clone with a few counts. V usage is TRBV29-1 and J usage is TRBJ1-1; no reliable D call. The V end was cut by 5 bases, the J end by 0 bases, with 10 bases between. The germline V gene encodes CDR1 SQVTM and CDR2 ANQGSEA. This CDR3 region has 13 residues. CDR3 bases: TGCAGCGTTTTTGACGTCCTGAACACTGAAGCTTTCTTT. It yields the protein CSVFDVLNTEAFF.

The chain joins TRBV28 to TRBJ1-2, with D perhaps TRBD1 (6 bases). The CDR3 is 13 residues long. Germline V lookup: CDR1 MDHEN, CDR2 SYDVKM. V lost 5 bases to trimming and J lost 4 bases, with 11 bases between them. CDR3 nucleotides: TGTGCCAGCAGTCTACAGGGATCCTATGGCTACACCTTC. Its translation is CASSLQGSYGYTF.

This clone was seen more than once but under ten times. The CDR3 reads CASSEEGRAYGYTF. In DNA form, the CDR3 reads TGTGCCAGCAGCGAAGAGGGGAGGGCCTATGGCTACACCTTC. The rearrangement uses TRBV25-1 and TRBJ1-2; perhaps TRBD1 as D (5 bases). Germline assignment: CDR1 MGHDK and CDR2 SYGVNS. V was pared by 6 bases and J by 4 bases, with 15 bases between. CDR3 size: 14 residues.

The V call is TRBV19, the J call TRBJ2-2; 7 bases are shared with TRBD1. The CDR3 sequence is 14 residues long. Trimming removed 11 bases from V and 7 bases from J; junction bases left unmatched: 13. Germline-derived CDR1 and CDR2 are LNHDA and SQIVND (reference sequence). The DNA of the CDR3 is TGTGCCGCCTCCGGTACAGGGGACGTCGGGGAGCTGTTTTTT. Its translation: CAASGTGDVGELFF.

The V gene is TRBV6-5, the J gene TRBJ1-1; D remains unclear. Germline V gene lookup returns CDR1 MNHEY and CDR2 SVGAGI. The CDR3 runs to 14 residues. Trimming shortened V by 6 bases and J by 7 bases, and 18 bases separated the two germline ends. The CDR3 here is CASSDETQHFEAFF. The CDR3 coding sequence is TGTGCCAGCAGCGACGAGACACAGCACTTTGAAGCTTTCTTT.

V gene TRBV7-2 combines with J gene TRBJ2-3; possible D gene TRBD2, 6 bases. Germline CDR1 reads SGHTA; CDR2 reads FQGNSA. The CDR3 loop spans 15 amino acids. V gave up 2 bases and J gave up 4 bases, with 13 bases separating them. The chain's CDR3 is CASSLRRDPADTQYF. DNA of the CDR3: TGTGCCAGCAGCTTACGGAGGGATCCGGCAGATACGCAGTATTTT.